These T cell receptor beta chains were read from a single sample in a study of T-cell memory formation after mild COVID-19. TCRdb re-called the 5' RACE reads with MiXCR, one entry per CDR3 protein. The repertoire consists of roughly 300,000 distinct CDR3 sequences, with around 8% occurring once and the leading ten covering about 22%. The specimen sequenced was PBMCs or a T cell subset sorted from them (not recorded which). These receptors were obtained from a man between 18 and 29 years old who had mild COVID-19 (a few samples of this study predate the infection). Cell type and time point are not known. CDR3s include the opening cysteine and the closing phenylalanine or tryptophan. Expanded clones get a size class; other rows say once, few or many, or leave the size out.

J: TRBJ2-3
V: TRBV19
size: NA
CDR3: CASSPQSGLSTDTQYF

J: TRBJ2-1
V: TRBV12-3/TRBV12-4
size: NA
CDR3: CASSLDRPNEQFF

J: TRBJ1-2
V: TRBV7-2
size: few
CDR3: CASSLEGAGNYGYTF

J: TRBJ1-1
V: TRBV6-2/TRBV6-3
size: few
CDR3: CASSSLQGRTEAFF

J: TRBJ2-3
V: TRBV15
size: NA
CDR3: CATSKAGSGISTDTQYF

J: TRBJ1-3
V: TRBV3-1
size: NA
CDR3: CASSQTSGNTIYF

J: TRBJ2-7
V: TRBV4-3
size: many
CDR3: CASSQDPSGGYEQYF

J: TRBJ1-4
V: TRBV18
size: NA
CDR3: CASSPQGDEKLFF

J: TRBJ2-3
V: TRBV15
size: few
CDR3: CATSRDRERMRTDTQYF

J: TRBJ1-4
V: TRBV29-1
size: many
CDR3: CSVGTGQGDEKLFF

J: TRBJ1-1
V: TRBV4-3
size: few
CDR3: CASSQDSRGAAFF

J: TRBJ2-3
V: TRBV6-5
size: NA
CDR3: CASSPGGPSTQYF

J: TRBJ1-6
V: TRBV6-1
size: few
CDR3: CASSADTVYSPLHF

J: TRBJ2-5
V: TRBV5-6
size: NA
CDR3: CASSSGPAGGLAQETQYF

J: TRBJ1-2
V: TRBV4-3
size: few
CDR3: CASSQGLGQGANYGYTF

J: TRBJ1-2
V: TRBV20-1
size: few
CDR3: CSAGLINYGYTF

J: TRBJ2-3
V: TRBV3-1
size: NA
CDR3: CASRWGGADTQYF

J: TRBJ2-5
V: TRBV7-3
size: NA
CDR3: CASSLYVGGETQYF

J: TRBJ2-1
V: TRBV11-2
size: NA
CDR3: CASSPFDGDNEQFF

J: TRBJ2-5
V: TRBV3-1
size: few
CDR3: CASSQEYRDPHETQYF

J: TRBJ1-3
V: TRBV7-9
size: few
CDR3: CASSLTGYSGNTIYF

J: TRBJ2-5
V: TRBV29-1
size: few
CDR3: CSARLKVAKTQYF

J: TRBJ2-7
V: TRBV20-1
size: NA
CDR3: CSARVRDRGSEQYF

J: TRBJ2-2
V: TRBV2
size: few
CDR3: CASSWTGELFF

J: TRBJ2-1
V: TRBV29-1
size: NA
CDR3: CSAVTGDNEQFF

J: TRBJ2-3
V: TRBV5-1
size: few
CDR3: CASSLASTADTQYF

J: TRBJ2-5
V: TRBV2
size: few
CDR3: CASSKPRETQYF

J: TRBJ2-7
V: TRBV7-9
size: NA
CDR3: CASSQRWGEQYF

J: TRBJ1-1
V: TRBV20-1
size: many
CDR3: CSAAGTGGGEAFF

J: TRBJ1-5
V: TRBV6-5
size: few
CDR3: CASSKINTPGQPQHF

J: TRBJ2-1
V: TRBV20-1
size: few
CDR3: CSARVFRGRVSHEQFF

J: TRBJ2-6
V: TRBV7-2
size: NA
CDR3: CASSLLGQGSLANVLTF

J: TRBJ2-5
V: TRBV7-3
size: NA
CDR3: CASSLGRGPQETQYF

J: TRBJ1-2
V: TRBV20-1
size: many
CDR3: CSATSGTGSGYTF

J: TRBJ1-5
V: TRBV29-1
size: NA
CDR3: CSVGQGVRQPQHF

J: TRBJ2-5
V: TRBV4-1
size: NA
CDR3: CASSQDSYQETQYF

J: TRBJ2-5
V: TRBV3-1
size: few
CDR3: CASSLPGVGQETQYF

J: TRBJ1-1
V: TRBV6-5
size: many
CDR3: CASSWTNQNTEAFF

J: TRBJ2-3
V: TRBV5-1
size: many
CDR3: CASSTHLGPDTQYF

J: TRBJ2-1
V: TRBV12-3/TRBV12-4
size: many
CDR3: CASTPVGGSHREQFF

J: TRBJ1-1
V: TRBV7-9
size: NA
CDR3: CASSLDLEGTEAFF

J: TRBJ2-3
V: TRBV7-3
size: few
CDR3: CASSLNAGSTDTQYF

J: TRBJ2-3
V: TRBV5-1
size: NA
CDR3: CASSFPATGGPDTQYF

J: TRBJ1-2
V: TRBV20-1
size: NA
CDR3: CSAQGRYGYTF

J: TRBJ2-5
V: TRBV7-6
size: few
CDR3: CASRPTAEETQYF

J: TRBJ2-1
V: TRBV6-2/TRBV6-3
size: few
CDR3: CASSYDEYNEQFF

J: TRBJ2-2
V: TRBV10-3
size: NA
CDR3: CAIGGGPTGELFF

J: TRBJ1-6
V: TRBV5-5
size: many
CDR3: CASSLEPKGGSPLHF

J: TRBJ2-5
V: TRBV7-2
size: few
CDR3: CASSLGVAGEQETQYF

J: TRBJ2-7
V: TRBV5-4
size: few
CDR3: CASSRPGTGGFEQYF

J: TRBJ2-3
V: TRBV12-3/TRBV12-4
size: many
CDR3: CASSLANAQYF

J: TRBJ1-2
V: TRBV20-1
size: few
CDR3: CSAKDRAYGYTF

J: TRBJ2-1
V: TRBV20-1
size: NA
CDR3: CSAAAGGAYNEQFF

J: TRBJ2-5
V: TRBV9
size: NA
CDR3: CASSVAWGGSGETQYF